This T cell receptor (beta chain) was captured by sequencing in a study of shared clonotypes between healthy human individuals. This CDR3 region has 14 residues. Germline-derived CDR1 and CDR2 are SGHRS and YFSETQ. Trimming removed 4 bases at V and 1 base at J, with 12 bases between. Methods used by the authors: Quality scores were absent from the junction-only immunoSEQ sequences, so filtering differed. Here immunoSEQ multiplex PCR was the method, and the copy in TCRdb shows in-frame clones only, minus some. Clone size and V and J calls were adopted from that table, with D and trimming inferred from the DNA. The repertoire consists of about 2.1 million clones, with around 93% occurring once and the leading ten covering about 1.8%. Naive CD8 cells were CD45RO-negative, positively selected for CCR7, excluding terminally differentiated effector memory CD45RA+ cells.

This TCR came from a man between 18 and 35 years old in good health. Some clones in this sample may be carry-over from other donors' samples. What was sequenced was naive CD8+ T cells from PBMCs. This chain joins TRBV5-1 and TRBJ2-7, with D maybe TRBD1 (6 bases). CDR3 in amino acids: CASSHREGSYEQYF. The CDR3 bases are TGCGCCAGCAGCCACAGGGAAGGATCCTACGAGCAGTACTTC.